The rows below give T cell receptor beta chains drawn from one sample of a study of T-cell reconstitution after alpha-beta-depleted transplantation in children. TCRdb processed the PCR reads anew with MiXCR; each CDR3 protein has one entry. Found here are about 230,000 distinct CDR3 sequences, about a tenth of them singletons; the top ten hold approximately 6.2%. Sequencing used PBMCs from the stem cell graft donor, obtained from the stem cell graft. The receptors come from a human donor who donated a stem cell graft to a child with acute lymphoblastic leukemia. Each CDR3 is given with its conserved first and last residue. The D gene is left open where the match is weak. Some rows have no size entry. The others give once, few or many, or a class for an expanded clone.

>TRBV9|TRBD2|TRBJ2-3|many
TGTGCCAGCAGCCCGTGGACTAGCGGAAACACAGATACGCAGTATTTT
CASSPWTSGNTDTQYF
>TRBV20-1|TRBD1|TRBJ1-1|few
TGCAGTGCTGACCGACAGGGATGGCTAGCTTTCTTT
CSADRQGWLAFF
>TRBV6-1|NA|TRBJ2-7|many
TGTGCCAGCAGAAACCAGAACTCCTACGAGCAGTACTTC
CASRNQNSYEQYF
>TRBV20-1|NA|TRBJ2-3|few
TGCAGTGCCCCGGACTGGCGCACAGATACGCAGTATTTT
CSAPDWRTDTQYF
>TRBV5-1|NA|TRBJ1-1|NA
TGCGCCAGCACGAGGGGAGGTGGCACTGAAGCTTTCTTT
CASTRGGGTEAFF
>TRBV15|NA|TRBJ2-3|few
TGTGCCACCAGCAGAGACGGCCTAGCTGGAGATACGCAGTATTTT
CATSRDGLAGDTQYF
>TRBV5-1|TRBD2|TRBJ2-3|many
TGCGCCAGCACCGGGACTAGCGGGGCTCTTAGCACAGATACGCAGTATTTT
CASTGTSGALSTDTQYF
>TRBV5-1|NA|TRBJ1-2|few
TGCGCCAGCAGCTTTGAAAGCGGGGGCGCCGGTGGCTACACCTTC
CASSFESGGAGGYTF
>TRBV7-2|NA|TRBJ1-1|NA
TGTGCCAGCAGCTCCCTCAGGACAGCGGCGAACACTGAAGCTTTCTTT
CASSSLRTAANTEAFF
>TRBV10-2|TRBD1|TRBJ2-3|NA
TGCGCCAGCGCGGGACAGGGCCCAGATACGCAGTATTTT
CASAGQGPDTQYF
>TRBV7-2|NA|TRBJ2-2|few
TGTGCCAGCAGCCTTGACAGTTTCGGGGAGCTGTTTTTT
CASSLDSFGELFF
>TRBV5-1|NA|TRBJ1-1|few
TGCGCCAGCAGCTACAACGGGAACACTGAAGCTTTCTTT
CASSYNGNTEAFF
>TRBV7-8|NA|TRBJ1-4|NA
TGTGCCAGCAGCTTAGGGGGGGTAGGCGACGAAAAACTGTTTTTT
CASSLGGVGDEKLFF
>TRBV11-2|NA|TRBJ2-4|few
TGTGCCAGCAGCCCGGATGTGGACATTCAGTACTTC
CASSPDVDIQYF
>TRBV27|NA|TRBJ2-7|NA
TGTGCCAGCGGATTATTACAGGGATACGAGCAGTACTTC
CASGLLQGYEQYF
>TRBV2|NA|TRBJ2-5|many
TGTGCCAGCAGAGAGGGAGTTTACCAAGAGACCCAGTACTTC
CASREGVYQETQYF
>TRBV4-3|TRBD2|TRBJ2-3|NA
TGCGCCAGCAGCCAGGGGACTAGCGGGGGGGCCACAGATACGCAGTATTTT
CASSQGTSGGATDTQYF
>TRBV12-3/TRBV12-4|NA|TRBJ2-2|NA
TGTGCCAGCAGTTTCCTGGGAACCGGGGAGCTGTTTTTT
CASSFLGTGELFF
>TRBV12-3/TRBV12-4|TRBD1|TRBJ2-5|many
TGTGCCAGCAGTATCCGGGACAGCCAAGAGACCCAGTACTTC
CASSIRDSQETQYF
>TRBV27|NA|TRBJ2-3|many
TGTGCCAGCCAGGCTAACGCAGGACGGACTAGCACAGATACGCAGTATTTT
CASQANAGRTSTDTQYF
>TRBV6-1|TRBD1|TRBJ1-4|NA
TGTGCCAGCAGTGACCCGGGACAGGGGCCCCAAAAACTGTTTTTT
CASSDPGQGPQKLFF
>TRBV4-2|TRBD1|TRBJ1-6|many
TGTGCCAGCAGCGCGAACAGGGGGAACAATTCACCCCTCCACTTT
CASSANRGNNSPLHF
>TRBV20-1|NA|TRBJ2-7|NA
TGCAGTGCTAGAGCCCAAGCCCGAAGCCCCTACGAGCAGTACTTC
CSARAQARSPYEQYF
>TRBV5-1|NA|TRBJ1-4|NA
TGCGCCAGCAGCCCCGAAGGGGGGAGAAAACTGTTTTTT
CASSPEGGRKLFF
>TRBV20-1|NA|TRBJ1-2|NA
TGCAGTGCACACCCAAGCTGGGAGGGAATAGGTGGCTACACCTTC
CSAHPSWEGIGGYTF
>TRBV29-1|NA|TRBJ2-7|few
TGCAGCGTTGAAGGCCCGCTTAGAGATCCCGAAAGGTACGAGCAGTACTTC
CSVEGPLRDPERYEQYF
>TRBV7-2|NA|TRBJ2-2|NA
TGTGCCAGCAGCTTATACATGTCGGACACCGGGGAGCTGTTTTTT
CASSLYMSDTGELFF
>TRBV10-1|NA|TRBJ2-3|many
TGCGCCAGCAGTGTGTGGGGGCGCACAGATACGCAGTATTTT
CASSVWGRTDTQYF
>TRBV20-1|NA|TRBJ1-2|few
TGCAGTGCTAGTCAGGGCGGGGGCTATGGCTACACCTTC
CSASQGGGYGYTF
>TRBV5-1|NA|TRBJ2-5|NA
TGCGCCAGCAGCTTGGGGACACGGGGAGGAGAGACCCAGTACTTC
CASSLGTRGGETQYF
>TRBV11-2|NA|TRBJ2-5|NA
TGTGCCAGCAGCTTAGGAGCCCAGACCCAGTACTTC
CASSLGAQTQYF
>TRBV12-3/TRBV12-4|NA|TRBJ1-2|few
TGTGCCAGCAGTTCGGACAGAAGTAACTATGGCTACACCTTC
CASSSDRSNYGYTF
>TRBV6-1|TRBD2|TRBJ2-3|many
TGTGCCAGCAGACGCGCCACTAGCGGGGAGAAAACAGATACGCAGTATTTT
CASRRATSGEKTDTQYF
>TRBV6-5|NA|TRBJ1-5|many
TGTGCCAGCAGCCGAGGGGGGGCTGCGCAGCCCCAGCATTTT
CASSRGGAAQPQHF
>TRBV6-8|TRBD1|TRBJ1-1|NA
TGTGCCAGCAGCTTATTCGGGGCAGGGGGGACTGAAGCTTTCTTT
CASSLFGAGGTEAFF
>TRBV4-1|NA|TRBJ2-3|few
TGCGCCAGCAGCCCCGGAAGCACAGATACGCAGTATTTT
CASSPGSTDTQYF
>TRBV4-3|NA|TRBJ1-6|few
TGCGCCAGCAGCCGGCATCCGGGGGGAGGGAATTCACCCCTCCACTTT
CASSRHPGGGNSPLHF
>TRBV12-3/TRBV12-4|NA|TRBJ2-7|many
TGTGCCAGCAGTTTACTGGACGCCGCCTGGGAGCAGTACTTC
CASSLLDAAWEQYF
>TRBV5-1|NA|TRBJ2-5|many
TGCGCCAGCAGCTTGACGGGTCTGCGAGAGACCCAGTACTTC
CASSLTGLRETQYF
>TRBV12-3/TRBV12-4|TRBD2|TRBJ2-1|few
TGTGCCAGCAGTTTAAGCGGGGGGCACTACAATGAGCAGTTCTTC
CASSLSGGHYNEQFF
>TRBV29-1|NA|TRBJ2-5|NA
TGCAGCGTTGCCCAGCGGGCTCGAGAGACCCAGTACTTC
CSVAQRARETQYF
>TRBV7-2|NA|TRBJ1-3|NA
TGTGCCAGCAAACCCCGTCCCGGGGTGGGTGGAAACACCATATATTTT
CASKPRPGVGGNTIYF